This is a list of T cell receptor beta chains from one sample in a study of a mutant IDH1 vaccine in newly diagnosed glioma. These receptors have no known antigen. Data came from immunoSEQ multiplex PCR; TCRdb stores just in-frame clones and leaves some out. The sample has tens of thousands of clones, 78% seen once. The material was PBMCs, obtained from a glioma patient whose treatment included an IDH1 peptide vaccine. Receptors were obtained from a man aged 50-60 years with glioma. Each CDR3 is given with its conserved first and last residue. Each record gives: V gene, clone size, D gene, J gene, CDR3 DNA, CDR3 protein. A D gene is named only where the DNA matches it firmly. Rows may omit the clone size; those that give it use once, few, many or a size class.

TRBV7-9	NA	NA	TRBJ2-7	TGTGCCAGCACCCCCGCGGGTGCCTACGAGCAGTACTTC	CASTPAGAYEQYF
TRBV5-1	NA	TRBD1	TRBJ2-2	TGCGCCAGCAGCGCCCGTGGTCTGCCGGGACAGGGTACATTCGGTCGCGCCGGGGAGCTGTTTTTT	CASSARGLPGQGTFGRAGELFF
TRBV7-2	few	TRBD2	TRBJ2-3	TGTGCCAGCAGCCGCGGGGGGGCCGCAGATACGCAGTATTTT	CASSRGGAADTQYF
TRBV5-4	few	TRBD1	TRBJ1-1	TGTGCCAGCAGCCGGGACAGGCGCCCCACTGAAGCTTTCTTT	CASSRDRRPTEAFF
TRBV7-8	NA	NA	TRBJ1-5	TGTGCCAGCAGTCGGCGGGAGCGAGAAAGGCCCCAGCATTTT	CASSRRERERPQHF
TRBV27	NA	NA	TRBJ1-1	TGTGCCAGCAGTCTCGGACCGCTTCTCATGAACACTGAAGCTTTCTTT	CASSLGPLLMNTEAFF
TRBV11-2	few	NA	TRBJ2-1	TGTGCCAGCAGCCCCCGCAGAGCCCATGAGCAGTTCTTC	CASSPRRAHEQFF
TRBV7-9	NA	NA	TRBJ2-2	TGTGCCAGCAGCTTCGGACGTCGAGTCACCGGGGAGCTGTTTTTT	CASSFGRRVTGELFF
TRBV5-1	NA	TRBD2	TRBJ2-2	TGCGCCAGCAGTTTACTAGCGGGGATTAACACCGGGGAGCTGTTTTTT	CASSLLAGINTGELFF
TRBV25-1	few	NA	TRBJ2-1	TGTGCCAGCAAGGCTTCAGGGAGCTCCTACAATGAGCAGTTCTTC	CASKASGSSYNEQFF
TRBV4-1	NA	TRBD1	TRBJ2-1	TGCGCCAGCAGCTCCCGGGACAGGGCCCCCAATGAGCAGTTCTTC	CASSSRDRAPNEQFF
TRBV19	NA	NA	TRBJ1-1	TGTGCCAGTAGCCCGGGACGGTCGAGCACTGAAGCTTTCTTT	CASSPGRSSTEAFF
TRBV5-4	NA	NA	TRBJ1-1	TGTGCCAGCAGCGTAGACCTCATGAACACTGAAGCTTTCTTT	CASSVDLMNTEAFF
TRBV4-2	NA	TRBD2	TRBJ2-1	TGTGCCAGCAGCCAAGACGGGACTAGCGCAACCAATGAGCAGTTCTTC	CASSQDGTSATNEQFF
TRBV21-1	few	NA	TRBJ1-2	TGTGCCAGCAGCAAAGAGGGAGGGGGCTACACCTTC	CASSKEGGGYTF
TRBV2	NA	TRBD2	TRBJ2-1	TGTGCCAGCAGTGGCCAATCTAGCGGGGTTGAGCAGTTCTTC	CASSGQSSGVEQFF
TRBV4-3	few	TRBD1	TRBJ2-1	TGCGCCAGCAGCCAGTCCCGGGACAGCGTTCAGTTCTTC	CASSQSRDSVQFF
TRBV6-5	NA	NA	TRBJ2-1	TGTGCCAGCAGTTACGGCCAGCACAATGAGCAGTTCTTC	CASSYGQHNEQFF
TRBV19	NA	NA	TRBJ2-7	TGTGCCAGTAGTGACGCGGGAAGGACAGGCGAGCAGTACTTC	CASSDAGRTGEQYF
TRBV2	few	NA	TRBJ2-5	TGTGCCATCGATACAGGGAGTAGAGGGGAGACCCAGTACTTC	CAIDTGSRGETQYF
TRBV7-3	NA	NA	TRBJ2-3	TGTGCCAGCAGCTCTCCCTACGACCCCACAGATACGCAGTATTTT	CASSSPYDPTDTQYF
TRBV4-3	NA	TRBD2	TRBJ2-3	TGCGCCAGCAGCCAAGAAGAAGCGGGGGGGCGTACAGATACGCAGTATTTT	CASSQEEAGGRTDTQYF
TRBV4-1	NA	NA	TRBJ1-1	TGCGCCAGCAGGCTTATCGGGAACACTGAAGCTTTCTTT	CASRLIGNTEAFF
TRBV14	NA	NA	TRBJ1-2	TGTGCCAGCAGCGGACGAGGGGCGTTTTTTGGCTACACCTTC	CASSGRGAFFGYTF
TRBV29-1	NA	TRBD2	TRBJ2-5	TGCAGCGTCCGACGGGGGGGGCAAGAGACCCAGTACTTC	CSVRRGGQETQYF
TRBV19	NA	NA	TRBJ1-1	TGTGCCAGTAGAGGCTCTTCGAACACTGAAGCTTTCTTT	CASRGSSNTEAFF
TRBV19	few	NA	TRBJ1-2	TGTGCCAGTAGCTGGGACGGTAAGCTCTATGGCTACACCTTC	CASSWDGKLYGYTF
TRBV2	once	NA	TRBJ2-5	TGTGCCAGCAGTGAAAGGGGGGTCTCGGCCCAGTACTTC	CASSERGVSAQYF
TRBV6-5	NA	NA	TRBJ1-2	TGTGCCAGCAGGTTCGGGGGTTCGAAGTACTATGGCTACACCTTC	CASRFGGSKYYGYTF
TRBV9	NA	NA	TRBJ1-5	TGTGCCAGCAGCTCCGGAAGTAGGGGGCCCCAGCATTTT	CASSSGSRGPQHF
TRBV5-1	NA	NA	TRBJ2-5	TGCGCCAGCAGCTTGCAGGAAGAGACCCAGTACTTC	CASSLQEETQYF
TRBV28	NA	NA	TRBJ2-3	TGTGCCAGCAGTTTATGGGTCGGGGAAGGTGGGACGCAGTATTTT	CASSLWVGEGGTQYF
TRBV28	NA	TRBD2	TRBJ2-2	TGTGCCAGTTCAATGTCTAGCGGGGGGGCGAGCGGGGAGCTGTTTTTT	CASSMSSGGASGELFF
TRBV5-6	NA	TRBD2	TRBJ2-5	TGTGCCAGCAGCCCGGGACTAGCGCCCCAAGAGACCCAGTACTTC	CASSPGLAPQETQYF
TRBV2	NA	NA	TRBJ2-5	TGTGCCAGCAGCGGTTCAGGGCTGGAGACCCAGTACTTC	CASSGSGLETQYF
TRBV10-3	NA	NA	TRBJ2-5	TGTGCCATCAGTGAGTCAGGCAGGGGGGAAGGAGAGACCCAGTACTTC	CAISESGRGEGETQYF
TRBV10-3	medium-sized	NA	TRBJ1-6	TGTGCCATCAGTGAGAAAGAAGTGGAAAAGAATTCACCCCTCCACTTT	CAISEKEVEKNSPLHF
TRBV2	NA	NA	TRBJ2-1	TGTGCCAGCACCCAGAGGGGACCCGGAGACGATGAGCAGTTCTTC	CASTQRGPGDDEQFF
TRBV6-5	NA	NA	TRBJ2-2	TGTGCCAGCAGCGCCTCCCCAGACAACACCGGGGAGCTGTTTTTT	CASSASPDNTGELFF
TRBV28	NA	NA	TRBJ1-1	TGTGCCAGCAGGCGGAACACTGAAGCTTTCTTT	CASRRNTEAFF
TRBV4-3	NA	NA	TRBJ1-1	TGCGCCAGCAGCCAGGGGATCGCGAACACTGAAGCTTTCTTT	CASSQGIANTEAFF
TRBV5-4	NA	NA	TRBJ2-1	TGTGCCAGCAGCGTAAACAGGGATCCCTCCTACAATGAGCAGTTCTTC	CASSVNRDPSYNEQFF
TRBV7-3	NA	NA	TRBJ2-6	TGTGCCAGCAGCCCATCCAACTCTGGGGCCAACGTCCTGACTTTC	CASSPSNSGANVLTF
TRBV7-2	NA	TRBD1	TRBJ2-1	TGTGCCAGCAGCCAACGACAGGGTCCAGGGTCCTACAATGAGCAGTTCTTC	CASSQRQGPGSYNEQFF
TRBV27	NA	NA	TRBJ2-7	TGTGCCAGCAGTCTACGATGGACAGTTTACGAGCAGTACTTC	CASSLRWTVYEQYF
TRBV4-2	NA	NA	TRBJ1-4	TGTGCCAGCAGCCCAGGTCGCCAGCGAAATGAAAAACTGTTTTTT	CASSPGRQRNEKLFF
TRBV5-1	NA	NA	TRBJ2-1	TGCGCCAGCAGCTTGGAACAGGGATCCTACAATGAGCAGTTCTTC	CASSLEQGSYNEQFF
TRBV2	NA	TRBD2	TRBJ2-5	TGTGCCAGCAGGACAACTAGCGGGGCGGAGACCCAGTACTTC	CASRTTSGAETQYF
TRBV18	few	NA	TRBJ1-1	TGTGCCAGCTCACCTGCAGGGGACGCTGAAGCTTTCTTT	CASSPAGDAEAFF
TRBV7-6	NA	TRBD1	TRBJ2-1	TGTGCCAGCAGCGGCCGGGACAGTATTTACAATGAGCAGTTCTTC	CASSGRDSIYNEQFF